One and the same sample provided the 18 T cell receptor beta chains below, sequenced in a study of blood T cell repertoires in COVID-19. Profiling relied on immunoSEQ multiplex PCR, and the TCRdb table lists in-frame clones only, not all of them. Of 55,000 to 70,000 clones in the sample, around 87% are singletons; the top ten hold roughly 7.2%. Sequenced material: peripheral blood. These receptors all stem from a man aged 60 to 69 with acute or convalescent COVID-19.

This sequence joins TRBV16 and TRBJ2-1, with D possibly matching TRBD2 (7 bases). CDR3 length equals 16 residues. Trimming took off 1 base at V and 6 bases at J, with 16 bases between the two ends. Germline assignment: CDR1 KGHSY and CDR2 FQNENV. The CDR3 reads CASSQLWGGSTNEQFF. In DNA form, the CDR3 reads TGTGCCAGCAGCCAATTGTGGGGGGGCTCGACCAATGAGCAGTTCTTC.

This chain links TRBV7-2 with TRBJ2-7; D possibly corresponds to TRBD1 (6 bases). Germline V gives CDR1 SGHTA, CDR2 FQGNSA. This CDR3 contains 15 residues. The germline V and J ends were trimmed by 5 bases and 3 bases, with 17 bases remaining between them. CDR3 sequence reads: CASSQDGRGYYEQYF. The CDR3 DNA reads TGTGCCAGCAGCCAAGACGGCAGGGGATACTACGAGCAGTACTTC.

The V and J genes are TRBV11-1 and TRBJ2-3, with a possible D match to TRBD1 (6 bases). Looked up from germline, CDR1 is SGHAT and CDR2 is FQDESV (reference sequence). Trimming took 5 bases from V and 2 from J, leaving 11 bases between them. CDR3 length: 14 amino acids. The chain's CDR3 is CASSQGPVTDTQYF. The DNA of the CDR3 is TGTGCCAGCAGCCAGGGGCCAGTCACAGATACGCAGTATTTT.

This clone appeared a few times. This chain connects TRBV6-5 to TRBJ2-3, with D perhaps matching TRBD2 (6 bases). V lost 1 base and J lost 2, with 7 bases in between. CDR1 MNHEY and CDR2 SVGAGI come from the germline V gene. This CDR3 comprises 14 residues. The DNA of the CDR3 is TGTGCCAGCAGTTACTGGGGGGTCACAGATACGCAGTATTTT. It yields the protein CASSYWGVTDTQYF.

The chain recombines TRBV5-1 with TRBJ1-3, with 7 bases lining up with TRBD1. Per the germline V gene, CDR1 is SGHRS and CDR2 is YFSETQ. With V trimmed by 3 bases and J by 8 bases, 8 bases remained unmatched. The CDR3 totals 14 residues. CDR3 loop: CASSSGQTWDTIYF. CDR3 coding DNA: TGCGCCAGCAGCTCGGGACAGACCTGGGACACCATATATTTT. The full variable domain, in which reference TRBV5-1 and TRBJ1-3 provide the parts outside the CDR3, is KAGVTQTPRYLIKTRGQQVTLSCSPISGHRSVSWYQQTPGQGLQFLFEYFSETQRNKGNFPGRFSGRQFSNSRSEMNVSTLELGDSALYLCASSSGQTWDTIYFGEGSWLTVV.

V and J are TRBV19 and TRBJ1-2, with unresolved D. Germline V gene sequence: CDR1 LNHDA, CDR2 SQIVND (reference sequence). The CDR3 sequence is 13 residues long. The V end was cut by 2 bases, the J end by 2 bases, with 6 bases between. The CDR3 region is CASSISRNYGYTF. CDR3 coding DNA: TGTGCCAGTAGTATAAGCCGGAACTATGGCTACACCTTC.

The chain employs TRBV19 and TRBJ1-1; no clear D. The CDR3 is 14 residues long. In germline, CDR1 is LNHDA, CDR2 SQIVND (reference sequence). Trimming took 6 bases from V and 0 from J, leaving 11 bases between them. The CDR3: CASRGWALNTEAFF. Written as DNA, the CDR3 is TGTGCCAGTAGGGGTTGGGCCTTGAACACTGAAGCTTTCTTT.

The V and J genes are TRBV27 and TRBJ1-2; 11 bases line up with TRBD1. Losses at the gene ends were 5 bases for V and 7 bases for J; bases not matched to a gene: 3. The CDR3 loop spans 13 amino acids. Germline V gene sequence: CDR1 MNHEY, CDR2 SMNVEV (reference sequence). The CDR3 is CASSQGTGGGYTF. As DNA, the CDR3 is TGTGCCAGCAGTCAGGGGACAGGGGGTGGCTACACCTTC.

This chain connects TRBV9 to TRBJ1-6; 9 nucleotides agree with TRBD1. Germline CDR1 is SGDLS and CDR2 is YYNGEE. V dropped 0 bases and J dropped 5; count of bases not matched to a gene: 12. CDR3 length equals 19 residues. In DNA form, the CDR3 reads TGTGCCAGCAGCGTAGCTTCCGGACAGGGGAGGGGGAATAATTCACCCCTCCACTTT. Protein sequence: CASSVASGQGRGNNSPLHF.

V gene TRBV3-1 (or the pseudogene TRBV3-2) combines with J gene TRBJ1-2, with 7 bases matching TRBD1. The CDR3 has 17 residues. Germline V gene sequence: CDR1 LGHDT, CDR2 YNNKEL (reference sequence). The junction had 15 bases not matched to a gene; V was cut back by 4 bases and J by 4 bases. This chain's CDR3 is CASSRGTEQATSYGYTF. CDR3 bases: TGTGCCAGCAGCCGAGGGACAGAACAAGCTACCTCCTATGGCTACACCTTC.

V gene TRBV18 combines with J gene TRBJ2-7; TRBD1 agrees at 9 bases. CDR1 KGHSH and CDR2 LQKENI come from the germline V gene. The CDR3 totals 15 residues. J lost 4 bases, V lost 3 bases, and 7 bases had no gene match. CDR3 loop: CASSPAGTGPYEQYF. CDR3 DNA: TGTGCCAGCTCACCCGCGGGGACAGGGCCATACGAGCAGTACTTC. The full variable domain, completed using reference TRBV18 and TRBJ2-7, is NAGVMQNPRHLVRRRGQEARLRCSPMKGHSHVYWYRQLPEEGLKFMVYLQKENIIDESGMPKERFSAEFPKEGPSILRIQQVVRGDSAAYFCASSPAGTGPYEQYFGPGTRLTVT.

As concerns this clone: The same CDR3 is also encoded by other DNA sequences in this sample. The J gene is TRBJ2-1, the V gene TRBV19, with 11 bases matching TRBD2. Germline V lookup: CDR1 LNHDA, CDR2 SQIVND (reference sequence). CDR3 size: 15 residues. The J segment lost 6 bases and the V segment lost 3 bases, leaving 4 bases of the junction unmatched. The CDR3 region has the DNA TGTGCCAGTAGTATTCTAGCGGGGGGAACCAATGAGCAGTTCTTC. It codes for CASSILAGGTNEQFF.

This clone was observed a single time. The chain carries TRBV29-1 and TRBJ1-2; no firm D call. Germline V gene sequence: CDR1 SQVTM, CDR2 ANQGSEA. Trimming took 0 bases from V and 5 from J, leaving 10 bases between them. The CDR3 extends over 13 amino acids. CDR3 DNA: TGCAGCGTTGAAGAAGTGGCAGGTTATGGCTACACCTTC. This gives the protein CSVEEVAGYGYTF. The variable domain in full, with the rest retrieved from reference TRBV29-1 and TRBJ1-2, is SAVISQKPSRDICQRGTSLTIQCQVDSQVTMMFWYRQQPGQSLTLIATANQGSEATYESGFVIDKFPISRPNLTFSTLTVSNMSPEDSSIYLCSVEEVAGYGYTFGSGTRLTVV.

The chain is built from TRBV6-5 and TRBJ1-4; the match to TRBD1 covers 8 bases. Germline CDR1 reads MNHEY; CDR2 reads SVGAGI. The J segment lost 8 bases and the V segment lost 5 bases, leaving 10 bases of the junction unmatched. CDR3 length: 15 residues. The CDR3 region has the DNA TGTGCCAGCAGTCCTACGACAGGGGCTTGGGAAAAACTGTTTTTT. It translates to CASSPTTGAWEKLFF.

This chain joins TRBV10-3 and TRBJ2-2, with TRBD2 matching over 9 bases. The CDR3 totals 12 residues. Germline assignment: CDR1 ENHRY and CDR2 SYGVKD. After removal of 10 bases from V and 4 bases from J, the junction contained 1 base not matched to a gene. CDR3 sequence (DNA): TGTGCCAGCGGGGGGGCCACCGGGGAGCTGTTTTTT. Translating gives CASGGATGELFF.

This chain joins TRBV6-5 and TRBJ1-6; the D gene is possibly TRBD1 (5 bases). The CDR3 is made up of 14 amino acids. Trimming shortened V by 7 bases and J by 6 bases, and 13 bases separated the two germline ends. Germline CDR1 is MNHEY and CDR2 is SVGAGI. CDR3 nucleotides: TGTGCCAGCACAATTCGGAGGGGTAATTCACCCCTCCACTTT. It specifies CASTIRRGNSPLHF.

V usage is TRBV5-4 and J usage is TRBJ1-1; D unresolved. Per germline, CDR1 SGHNT and CDR2 YYREEE (reference sequence). V lost 0 bases, J lost 1 base, and 7 bases lay in between. This CDR3 has 14 residues. This CDR3 reads CASSLAGRNTEAFF. As DNA, the CDR3 is TGTGCCAGCAGCTTGGCAGGCAGGAACACTGAAGCTTTCTTT. Filled out from reference TRBV5-4 and TRBJ1-1, the complete variable domain reads ETGVTQSPTHLIKTRGQQVTLRCSSQSGHNTVSWYQQALGQGPQFIFQYYREEENGRGNFPPRFSGLQFPNYSSELNVNALELDDSALYLCASSLAGRNTEAFFGQGTRLTVV.

V and J are TRBV11-2 and TRBJ1-2; 10 positions agree with TRBD1. V dropped 4 bases and J dropped 8; count of bases not matched to a gene: 4. This CDR3 is 13 amino acids long. CDR1 and CDR2 (germline): SGHAT, FQNNGV. This CDR3 is CASSSGQGIGYTF. The CDR3 nucleotides read TGTGCCAGCAGCTCGGGACAGGGGATCGGCTACACCTTC.